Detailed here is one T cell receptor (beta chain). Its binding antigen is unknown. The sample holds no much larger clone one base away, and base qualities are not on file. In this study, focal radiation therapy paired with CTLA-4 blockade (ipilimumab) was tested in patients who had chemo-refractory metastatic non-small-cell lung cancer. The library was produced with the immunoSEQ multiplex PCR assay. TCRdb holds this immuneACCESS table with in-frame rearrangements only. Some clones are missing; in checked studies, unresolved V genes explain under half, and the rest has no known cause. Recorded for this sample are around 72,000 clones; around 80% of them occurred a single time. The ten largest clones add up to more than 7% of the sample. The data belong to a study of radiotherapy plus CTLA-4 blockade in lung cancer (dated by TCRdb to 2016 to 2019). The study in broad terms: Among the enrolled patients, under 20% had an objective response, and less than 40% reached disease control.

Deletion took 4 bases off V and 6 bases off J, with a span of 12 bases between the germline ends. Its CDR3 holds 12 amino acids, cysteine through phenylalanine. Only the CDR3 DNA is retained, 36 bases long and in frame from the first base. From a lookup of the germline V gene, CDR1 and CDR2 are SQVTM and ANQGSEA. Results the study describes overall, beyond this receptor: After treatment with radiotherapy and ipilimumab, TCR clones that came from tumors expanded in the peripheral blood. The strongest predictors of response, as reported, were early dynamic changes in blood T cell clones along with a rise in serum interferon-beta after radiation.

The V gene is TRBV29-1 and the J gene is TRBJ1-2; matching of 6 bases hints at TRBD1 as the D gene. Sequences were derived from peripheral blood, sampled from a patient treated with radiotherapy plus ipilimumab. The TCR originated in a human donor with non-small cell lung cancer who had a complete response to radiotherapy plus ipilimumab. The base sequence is TGCAGCGTTGTTTCGGGGGCGGATGGCTACACCTTC. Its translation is CSVVSGADGYTF.